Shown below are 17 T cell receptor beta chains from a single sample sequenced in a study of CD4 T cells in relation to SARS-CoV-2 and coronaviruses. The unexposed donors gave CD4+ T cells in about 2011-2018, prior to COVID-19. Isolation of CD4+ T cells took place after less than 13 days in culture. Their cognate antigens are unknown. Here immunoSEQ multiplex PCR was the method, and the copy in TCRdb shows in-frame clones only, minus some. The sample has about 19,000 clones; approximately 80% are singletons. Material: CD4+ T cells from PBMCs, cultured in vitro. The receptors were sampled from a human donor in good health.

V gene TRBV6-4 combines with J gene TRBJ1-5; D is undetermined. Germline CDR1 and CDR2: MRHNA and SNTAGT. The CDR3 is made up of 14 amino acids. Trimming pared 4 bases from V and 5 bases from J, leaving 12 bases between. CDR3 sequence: CASSVEGGDQPQHF. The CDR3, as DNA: TGTGCCAGCAGTGTTGAAGGAGGCGATCAGCCCCAGCATTTT.

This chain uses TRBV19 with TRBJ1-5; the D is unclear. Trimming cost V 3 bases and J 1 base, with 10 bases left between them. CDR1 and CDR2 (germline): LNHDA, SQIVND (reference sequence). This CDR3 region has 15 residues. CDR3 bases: TGTGCCAGTAGTATTCGGGGTACGAGCAATCAGCCCCAGCATTTT. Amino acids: CASSIRGTSNQPQHF. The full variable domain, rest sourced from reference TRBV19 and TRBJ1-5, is DGGITQSPKYLFRKEGQNVTLSCEQNLNHDAMYWYRQDPGQGLRLIYYSQIVNDFQKGDIAEGYSVSREKKESFPLTVTSAQKNPTAFYLCASSIRGTSNQPQHFGDGTRLSIL.

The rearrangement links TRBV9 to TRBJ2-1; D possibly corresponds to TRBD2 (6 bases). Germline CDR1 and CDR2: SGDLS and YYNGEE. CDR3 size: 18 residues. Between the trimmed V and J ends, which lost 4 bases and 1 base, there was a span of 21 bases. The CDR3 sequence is CASSPGRSGEQSYNEQFF. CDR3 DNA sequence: TGTGCCAGCAGCCCGGGGAGGTCCGGGGAGCAATCCTACAATGAGCAGTTCTTC.

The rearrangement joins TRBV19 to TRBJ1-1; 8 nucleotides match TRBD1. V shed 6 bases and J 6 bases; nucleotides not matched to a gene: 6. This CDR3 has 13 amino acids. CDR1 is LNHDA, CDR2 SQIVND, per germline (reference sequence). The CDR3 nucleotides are TGTGCCAGTAGCGAGGACAGGGAGGCTGAAGCTTTCTTT. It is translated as CASSEDREAEAFF.

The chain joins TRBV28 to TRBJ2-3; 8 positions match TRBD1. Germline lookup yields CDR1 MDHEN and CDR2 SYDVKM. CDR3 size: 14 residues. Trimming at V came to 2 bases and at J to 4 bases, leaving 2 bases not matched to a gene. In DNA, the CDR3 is TGTGCCAGCAGTTTACAGGGGGCGGCAGATACGCAGTATTTT. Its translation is CASSLQGAADTQYF.

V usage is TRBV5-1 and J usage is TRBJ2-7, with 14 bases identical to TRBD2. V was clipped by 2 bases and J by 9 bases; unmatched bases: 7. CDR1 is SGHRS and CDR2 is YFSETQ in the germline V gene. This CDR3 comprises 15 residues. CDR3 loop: CASSLTGTSGSVQYF. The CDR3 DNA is TGCGCCAGCAGCTTAACCGGGACTAGCGGGAGTGTGCAGTACTTC.

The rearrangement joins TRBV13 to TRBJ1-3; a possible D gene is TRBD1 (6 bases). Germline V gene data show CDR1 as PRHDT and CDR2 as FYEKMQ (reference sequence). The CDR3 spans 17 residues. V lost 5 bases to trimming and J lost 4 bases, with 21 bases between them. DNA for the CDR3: TGTGCCAGCAGCCGAACTTTTACGTCAGGGACAGGAAACACCATATATTTT. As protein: CASSRTFTSGTGNTIYF.

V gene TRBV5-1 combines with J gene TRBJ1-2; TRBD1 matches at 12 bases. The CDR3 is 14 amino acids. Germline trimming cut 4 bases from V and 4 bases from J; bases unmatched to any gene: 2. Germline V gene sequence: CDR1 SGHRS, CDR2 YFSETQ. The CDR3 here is CASSGTGGFYGYTF. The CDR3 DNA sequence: TGCGCCAGCAGCGGGACAGGGGGCTTCTATGGCTACACCTTC.

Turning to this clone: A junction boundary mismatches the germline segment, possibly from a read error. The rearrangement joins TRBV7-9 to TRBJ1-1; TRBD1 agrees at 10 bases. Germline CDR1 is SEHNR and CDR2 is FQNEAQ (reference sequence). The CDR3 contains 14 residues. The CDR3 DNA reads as TGTGCCAGCAGCTTGGACAGGGGGGACACTGCAGCTTTCTTT. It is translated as CASSLDRGDTAAFF.

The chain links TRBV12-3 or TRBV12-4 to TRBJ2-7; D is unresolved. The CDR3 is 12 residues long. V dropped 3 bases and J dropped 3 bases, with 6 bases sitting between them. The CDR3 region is CASSFSVYEQYF. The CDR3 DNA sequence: TGTGCCAGCAGTTTTTCCGTCTACGAGCAGTACTTC.

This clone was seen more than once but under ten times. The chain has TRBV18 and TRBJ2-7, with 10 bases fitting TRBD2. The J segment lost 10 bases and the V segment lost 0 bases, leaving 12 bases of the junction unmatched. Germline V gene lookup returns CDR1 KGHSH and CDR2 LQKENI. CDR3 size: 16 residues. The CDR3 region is CASSPPITSGNPRQYF. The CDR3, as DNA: TGTGCCAGCTCACCACCTATAACTAGCGGGAACCCCCGTCAGTACTTC. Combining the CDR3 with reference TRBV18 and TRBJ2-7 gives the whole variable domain NAGVMQNPRHLVRRRGQEARLRCSPMKGHSHVYWYRQLPEEGLKFMVYLQKENIIDESGMPKERFSAEFPKEGPSILRIQQVVRGDSAAYFCASSPPITSGNPRQYFGPGTRLTVT.

The DNA of the CDR3 is TGTGCCAGCACCAGAGCTAGCGGAGGTTTCACAGATACGCAGTATTTT. The encoded protein is CASTRASGGFTDTQYF. The rearrangement links TRBV5-6 to TRBJ2-3; 7 bases map to TRBD2. CDR3 size: 16 residues. V lost 6 bases to trimming and J lost 2 bases; unmatched junction nucleotides: 12. CDR1 and CDR2 (germline): SGHDT, YYEEEE.

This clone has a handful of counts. The CDR3: CASQSDRGNQPQHF. In nucleotides, the CDR3 is TGTGCCAGCCAATCCGACAGGGGCAATCAGCCCCAGCATTTT. The rearrangement links TRBV19 to TRBJ1-5, with 7 bases that match TRBD1. The V gene end was trimmed by 9 bases and the J gene end by 2 bases; junction bases not matched to a gene: 7. This CDR3 contains 14 residues. Germline V CDR1 and CDR2: LNHDA, SQIVND (reference sequence).

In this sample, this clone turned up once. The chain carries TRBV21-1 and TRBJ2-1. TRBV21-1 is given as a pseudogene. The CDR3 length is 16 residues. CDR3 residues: CASRKGGPRPDNEQFF. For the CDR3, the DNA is TGTGCCAGCAGAAAGGGGGGTCCCCGTCCTGACAATGAGCAGTTCTTC.

CDR3 sequence reads: CASSSGRASSYNEQFF. The DNA for the CDR3 is TGTGCCAGCAGTAGCGGGAGAGCAAGCTCCTACAATGAGCAGTTCTTC. V usage is TRBV6-2 or TRBV6-3 and J usage is TRBJ2-1; 8 bases align to TRBD2. The junction had 6 bases not matched to a gene; V was cut back by 5 bases and J by 0 bases. Germline V lookup: CDR1 MNHEY, CDR2 SVGEGT. The CDR3 is 16 residues long.

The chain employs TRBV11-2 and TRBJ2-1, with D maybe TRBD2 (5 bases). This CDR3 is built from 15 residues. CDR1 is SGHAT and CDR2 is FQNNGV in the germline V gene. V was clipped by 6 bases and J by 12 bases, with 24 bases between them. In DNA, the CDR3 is TGTGCCAGCAGTCCTACCGAGGGCCGAACCGTTGGGCAGTTCTTC. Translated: CASSPTEGRTVGQFF.

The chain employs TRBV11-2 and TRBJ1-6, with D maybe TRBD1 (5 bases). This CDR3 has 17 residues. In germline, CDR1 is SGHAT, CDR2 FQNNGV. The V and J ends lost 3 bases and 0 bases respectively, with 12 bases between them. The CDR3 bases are TGTGCCAGCAGCTTCCGGGACCGTCGCTCCTATAATTCACCCCTCCACTTT. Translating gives CASSFRDRRSYNSPLHF.